This T cell receptor beta chain originates from a study of blood T cell repertoires in COVID-19. The wider study: Some COVID-19 samples were acute and others convalescent; all came from the United States, Italy and Spain.

Generated by immunoSEQ multiplex PCR, the TCRdb table keeps only in-frame clones and is missing some. This sample carries 54,000 or so clones, roughly 91% of them seen once, and the ten largest clones take less than 9%. This CDR3 contains 14 residues. Per germline, CDR1 MNHEY and CDR2 SVGEGT. Between the trimmed V and J ends, which lost 0 bases and 1 base, there was a span of 7 bases. The source is a man over 45 with active COVID-19. This chain uses TRBV6-2 or TRBV6-3 with TRBJ2-7; maybe TRBD1 (6 bases). The source material was peripheral blood. CDR3 amino acids: CASSYSQGSYEQYF. The DNA for the CDR3 is TGTGCCAGCAGTTACTCTCAGGGGTCCTACGAGCAGTACTTC.